These 21 T cell receptor beta chains came from one sample sequenced in a study of CD8+ T cells in alopecia areata. Extracted RNA was reverse transcribed, and the resulting cDNA served as sequencing template. TCRdb's table, derived via immunoSEQ multiplex PCR, lists solely in-frame clones and lacks some. The repertoire holds a few hundred thousand clones, with less than 45% as singletons. As to treatment: oral pan-JAK inhibitor, 5-10 mg twice daily. The input for sequencing was CD4+ T cells sorted from blood, taken at approximately week 30, from a patient treated with tofacitinib. Receptors were obtained from a human donor with alopecia areata.

The chain uses TRBV29-1 and TRBJ1-2; 9 bases map to TRBD1. V lost 7 bases to trimming and J lost 7 bases; unmatched junction nucleotides: 10. The CDR3 covers 13 residues. CDR1 is SQVTM and CDR2 is ANQGSEA in the germline V gene. The CDR3 sequence: CSASGTGYAGYTF. The DNA for the CDR3 is TGCAGCGCATCCGGGACAGGGTACGCTGGCTACACCTTC.

This clone has at least ten counts. The chain couples TRBV19 to TRBJ2-6; 8 bases align to TRBD1. Trimming took 9 bases from V and 4 from J; bases not matched to a gene: 11. Germline CDR1 LNHDA, CDR2 SQIVND (reference sequence). The CDR3 runs to 16 residues. CDR3 sequence reads: CASRGQVASGANVLTF. The CDR3 DNA is TGTGCCAGCCGGGGACAGGTAGCTTCCGGGGCCAACGTCCTGACTTTC.

In this sample, this clone turned up a few times. The chain has TRBV10-3 and TRBJ2-7; tentatively, D is TRBD2 (5 bases). This CDR3 region has 13 residues. Trimming cost V 7 bases and J 0 bases, with 10 bases left between them. In germline, CDR1 is ENHRY, CDR2 SYGVKD. The CDR3 reads CAIKAAASYEQYF. CDR3 in DNA: TGTGCCATCAAAGCGGCAGCCTCCTACGAGCAGTACTTC.

This clone was seen more than once but under ten times. This rearrangement joins TRBV5-6 to TRBJ2-7, with D perhaps matching TRBD1 (5 bases). Per germline, CDR1 SGHDT and CDR2 YYEEEE. Trimming stripped 7 bases from V and 2 bases from J, with 10 bases between. The CDR3 consists of 12 residues. In nucleotides, the CDR3 is TGTGCCAGCGGTACAGGCACCTACGAGCAGTACTTC. Protein product: CASGTGTYEQYF.

The CDR3 nucleotides read TGTGCCAGCAGCGCGCCTAGCGGGAGGGCTCTGAATGAGCAGTTCTTC. Translating gives CASSAPSGRALNEQFF. The chain links TRBV7-9 to TRBJ2-1; 12 nucleotides line up with TRBD2. The ends lost 5 bases at V and 7 bases at J; junction bases unmatched: 9. CDR1 is SEHNR and CDR2 is FQNEAQ in the germline V gene (reference sequence). CDR3 size: 16 residues.

The gene calls are TRBV4-1 and TRBJ2-7, with D tentatively TRBD1 (7 bases). The germline V and J ends were trimmed by 0 bases and 7 bases, with 19 bases remaining between them. Germline CDR1 reads MGHRA; CDR2 reads YSYEKL. This CDR3 is 16 amino acids long. CDR3 region: CASSQDSMRTGGEQYF. Here the CDR3 DNA reads TGCGCCAGCAGCCAAGATAGTATGAGGACAGGAGGGGAGCAGTACTTC.

This chain joins TRBV2 and TRBJ2-2; no clear D. Germline lookup yields CDR1 SNHLY and CDR2 FYNNEI. Deletions cut 2 bases from V and 7 bases from J, with 8 bases between. This CDR3 has 13 amino acids. The CDR3 DNA sequence: TGTGCCAGCAGTGAAAGGGATCTCGGGGAGCTGTTTTTT. It encodes CASSERDLGELFF. The variable domain in full, completed from reference TRBV2 and TRBJ2-2, reads EPEVTQTPSHQVTQMGQEVILRCVPISNHLYFYWYRQILGQKVEFLVSFYNNEISEKSEIFDDQFSVERPDGSNFTLKIRSTKLEDSAMYFCASSERDLGELFFGEGSRLTVL.

V usage is TRBV6-1 and J usage is TRBJ1-6; D is ambiguous. The V gene lost 8 bases and the J gene lost 0 bases, with 11 bases spanning the gap. The CDR3 is 15 amino acids. Germline lookup yields CDR1 MNHNS and CDR2 SASEGT. CDR3 amino acids: CASLTPSSYNSPLHF. Here the CDR3 DNA reads TGTGCCAGCTTGACACCTAGCTCCTATAATTCACCCCTCCACTTT.

This rearrangement joins TRBV25-1 to TRBJ2-7, with a tentative D call TRBD1 (5 bases). In germline, CDR1 is MGHDK, CDR2 SYGVNS. CDR3 size: 12 residues. Trimming stripped 8 bases from V and 3 bases from J, with 11 bases between. CDR3 sequence (DNA): TGTGCCAGCTCCATTGACAGCTACGAGCAGTACTTC. This translates into CASSIDSYEQYF.

This clone was detected a few times. The V call is TRBV5-6, the J call TRBJ1-5, with D possibly being TRBD1 (6 bases). Germline values: CDR1 SGHDT, CDR2 YYEEEE. V shed 0 bases and J shed 8 bases, with 15 bases lying between them. The CDR3 covers 15 residues. CDR3 coding DNA: TGTGCCAGCAGCTTGGCAGGAACAGGGAGTAAGCCCCAGCATTTT. It is translated as CASSLAGTGSKPQHF.

This rearrangement joins TRBV5-4 to TRBJ2-1; 10 nucleotides agree with TRBD2. The length of the CDR3 is 15 residues. Germline lookup yields CDR1 SGHNT and CDR2 YYREEE (reference sequence). J was trimmed by 6 bases and V by 3 bases; bases with no gene match: 6. The CDR3 DNA sequence: TGTGCCAGCAGCTCTCCAGCGGGGGGGCCCAATGAGCAGTTCTTC. The encoded protein is CASSSPAGGPNEQFF.

This rearrangement joins TRBV23-1 to TRBJ1-1; no definite D call. TRBV23-1 has ORF status, its function being uncertain. V dropped 6 bases and J dropped 1 base, with 15 bases sitting between them. The CDR3 spans 15 residues. CDR3 protein: CASRTGCGENTEAFF. The CDR3, as DNA: TGCGCCAGCAGAACGGGGTGTGGGGAGAACACTGAAGCTTTCTTT.

The chain recombines TRBV30 with TRBJ2-1; possible D gene TRBD2, 6 bases. Trimming cost V 5 bases and J 4 bases, with 6 bases left between them. This CDR3 has 11 amino acids. Germline lookup yields CDR1 GTSNPN and CDR2 SVGIG (reference sequence). This CDR3 is CAWGGYNEQFF. CDR3 nucleotides: TGTGCCTGGGGGGGGTACAATGAGCAGTTCTTC.

This clone was seen a few times. The gene calls are TRBV27 and TRBJ1-2; weak D call: TRBD1 (5 bases). Germline lookup yields CDR1 MNHEY and CDR2 SMNVEV (reference sequence). V lost 2 bases to trimming and J lost 1 base, with 8 bases between them. The CDR3 sequence is 14 residues long. The CDR3 sequence: CASSLKGNNYGYTF. The CDR3 DNA reads as TGTGCCAGCAGTTTAAAGGGGAATAACTATGGCTACACCTTC.

This clone was counted a few times. The gene calls are TRBV7-9 and TRBJ2-1; D is unresolved. V was clipped by 5 bases and J by 0 bases, with 14 bases between them. The CDR3 runs to 16 residues. In germline, CDR1 is SEHNR, CDR2 FQNEAQ (reference sequence). The CDR3 DNA is TGTGCCAGCAGCCCCTCGGGCATGAGCTCCTACAATGAGCAGTTCTTC. This translates into CASSPSGMSSYNEQFF.

V usage is TRBV29-1 and J usage is TRBJ1-5, with D hard to call. V was cut by 6 bases and J by 4 bases, with 10 bases left in between. CDR3 length: 12 amino acids. Germline V lookup: CDR1 SQVTM, CDR2 ANQGSEA. The CDR3 DNA follows: TGCAGCGTCTCACAGCAAAATCAGCCCCAGCATTTT. Translating gives CSVSQQNQPQHF.

This clone was recorded a few times. V is TRBV14 and J is TRBJ2-7; D is possibly TRBD2 (5 bases). The CDR3 is 13 residues long. In germline, CDR1 is SGHDN, CDR2 FVKESK. V lost 4 bases, J lost 2 bases, and 9 bases lay in between. The CDR3 spells CASSLGVAYEQYF. The CDR3 DNA is TGTGCCAGCAGCCTCGGGGTCGCCTACGAGCAGTACTTC.

This chain connects TRBV30 to TRBJ2-2; D call uncertain. CDR3 length equals 14 residues. Trimming removed 2 bases at V and 1 base at J, with 8 bases between. Germline V lookup: CDR1 GTSNPN, CDR2 SVGIG (reference sequence). Written as DNA, the CDR3 is TGTGCCTGGAGTAAAGTCCAGAACACCGGGGAGCTGTTTTTT. It yields the protein CAWSKVQNTGELFF.

The rearrangement links TRBV5-1 to TRBJ2-5; TRBD2 matches 12 bases. Germline CDR1 is SGHRS and CDR2 is YFSETQ. V lost 3 bases to trimming and J lost 5 bases; unmatched junction nucleotides: 11. CDR3 length: 17 amino acids. CDR3 DNA sequence: TGCGCCAGCAGCTCAATGGGGACTAGCGGGTCTGGGGAGACCCAGTACTTC. This sequence encodes CASSSMGTSGSGETQYF.

The chain uses TRBV14 and TRBJ2-7; 14 nucleotides agree with TRBD2. CDR3 length equals 19 residues. J gave up 3 bases and V 2 bases, and 12 bases lay outside the gene matches. Germline lookup yields CDR1 SGHDN and CDR2 FVKESK. DNA for the CDR3: TGTGCCAGCAGCCAACATCATCGGGGACTAGCGGGAGTTGTCTACGAGCAGTACTTC. This codes for CASSQHHRGLAGVVYEQYF.

This clone has at least ten counts. CDR3 bases: TGTGCCAGCAGCCAAGAGGTAGCGGGGAGCACAGATACGCAGTATTTT. This sequence encodes CASSQEVAGSTDTQYF. The rearrangement uses TRBV4-2 and TRBJ2-3; 8 nucleotides match TRBD2. V dropped 0 bases and J dropped 0; count of bases not matched to a gene: 2. Germline loops: CDR1 LGHNA, CDR2 YNFKEQ. The CDR3 spans 16 residues.